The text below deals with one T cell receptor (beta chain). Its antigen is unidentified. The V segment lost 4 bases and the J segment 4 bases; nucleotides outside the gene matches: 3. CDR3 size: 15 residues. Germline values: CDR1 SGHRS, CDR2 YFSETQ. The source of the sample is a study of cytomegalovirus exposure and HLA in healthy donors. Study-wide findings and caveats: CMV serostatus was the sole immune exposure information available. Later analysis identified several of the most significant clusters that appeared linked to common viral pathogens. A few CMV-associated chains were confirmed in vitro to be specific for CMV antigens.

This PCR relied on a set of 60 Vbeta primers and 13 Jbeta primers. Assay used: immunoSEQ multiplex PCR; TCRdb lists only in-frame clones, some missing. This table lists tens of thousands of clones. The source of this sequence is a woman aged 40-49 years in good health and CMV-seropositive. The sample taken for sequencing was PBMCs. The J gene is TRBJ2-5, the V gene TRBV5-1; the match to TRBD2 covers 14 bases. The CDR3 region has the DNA TGCGCCAGCAGCCCGGGACTAGCGGGGGCAGAGACCCAGTACTTC. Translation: CASSPGLAGAETQYF.